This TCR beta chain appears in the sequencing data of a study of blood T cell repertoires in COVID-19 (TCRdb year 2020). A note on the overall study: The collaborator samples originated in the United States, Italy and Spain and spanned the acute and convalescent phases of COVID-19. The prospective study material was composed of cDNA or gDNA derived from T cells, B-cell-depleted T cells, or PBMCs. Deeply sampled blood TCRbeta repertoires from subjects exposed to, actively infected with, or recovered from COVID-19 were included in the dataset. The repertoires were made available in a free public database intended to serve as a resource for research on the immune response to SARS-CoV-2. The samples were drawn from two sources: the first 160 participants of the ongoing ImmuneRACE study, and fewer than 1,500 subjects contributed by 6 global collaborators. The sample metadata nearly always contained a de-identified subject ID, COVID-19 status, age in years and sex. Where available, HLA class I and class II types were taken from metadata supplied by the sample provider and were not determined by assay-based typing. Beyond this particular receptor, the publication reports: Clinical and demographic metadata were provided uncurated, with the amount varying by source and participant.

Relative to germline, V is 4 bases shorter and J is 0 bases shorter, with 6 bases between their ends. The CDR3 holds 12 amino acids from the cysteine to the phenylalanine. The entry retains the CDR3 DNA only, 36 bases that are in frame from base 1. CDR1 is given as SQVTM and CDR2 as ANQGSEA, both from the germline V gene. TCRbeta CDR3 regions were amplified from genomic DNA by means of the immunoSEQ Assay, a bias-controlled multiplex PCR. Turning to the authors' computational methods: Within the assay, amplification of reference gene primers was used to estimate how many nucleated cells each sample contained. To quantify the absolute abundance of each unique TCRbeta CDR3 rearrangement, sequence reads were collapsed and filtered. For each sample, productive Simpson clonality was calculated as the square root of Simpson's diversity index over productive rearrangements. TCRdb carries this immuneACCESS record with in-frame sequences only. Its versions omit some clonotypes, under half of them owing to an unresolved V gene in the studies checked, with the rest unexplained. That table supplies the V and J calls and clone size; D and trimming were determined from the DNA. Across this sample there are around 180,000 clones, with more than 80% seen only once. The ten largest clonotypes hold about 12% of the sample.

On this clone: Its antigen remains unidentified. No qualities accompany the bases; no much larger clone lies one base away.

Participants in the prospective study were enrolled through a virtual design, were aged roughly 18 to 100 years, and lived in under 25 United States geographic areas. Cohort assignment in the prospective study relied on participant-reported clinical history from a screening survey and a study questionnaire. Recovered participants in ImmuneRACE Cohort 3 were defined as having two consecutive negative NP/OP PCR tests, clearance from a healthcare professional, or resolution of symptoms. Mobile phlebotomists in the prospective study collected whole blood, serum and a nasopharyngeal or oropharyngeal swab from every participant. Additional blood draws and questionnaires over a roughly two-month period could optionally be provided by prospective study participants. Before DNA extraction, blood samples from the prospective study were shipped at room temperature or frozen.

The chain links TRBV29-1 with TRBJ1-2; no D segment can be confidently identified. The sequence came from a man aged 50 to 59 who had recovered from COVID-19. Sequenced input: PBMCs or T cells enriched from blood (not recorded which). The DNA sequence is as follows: TGCAGCGTTGTTGTCACTAACTATGGCTACACCTTC. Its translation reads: CSVVVTNYGYTF.